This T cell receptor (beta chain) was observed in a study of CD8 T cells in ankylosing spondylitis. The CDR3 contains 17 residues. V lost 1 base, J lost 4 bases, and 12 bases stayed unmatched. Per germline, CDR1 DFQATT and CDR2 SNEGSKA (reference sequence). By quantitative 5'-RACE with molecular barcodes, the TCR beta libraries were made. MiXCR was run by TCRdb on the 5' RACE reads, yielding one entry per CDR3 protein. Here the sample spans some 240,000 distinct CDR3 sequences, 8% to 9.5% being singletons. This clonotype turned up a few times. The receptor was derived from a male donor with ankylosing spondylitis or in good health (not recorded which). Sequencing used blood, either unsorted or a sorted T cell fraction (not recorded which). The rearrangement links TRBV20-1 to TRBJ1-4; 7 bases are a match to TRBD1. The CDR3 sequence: CSARATGPGQRNEKLFF. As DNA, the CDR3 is TGCAGTGCTAGAGCCACCGGTCCGGGACAGCGTAATGAAAAACTGTTTTTT.